These T cell receptor beta chains were read from a single sample in a study of blood T cell repertoires in COVID-19. This table comes from immunoSEQ multiplex PCR, and its TCRdb copy is limited to in-frame clones, with some not included. The sample has fewer than 350,000 clones; over 75% are singletons. Specimen: peripheral blood. The receptors stem from a woman aged 25 to 39 with COVID-19, enrolled during active disease. Both conserved end residues are part of each CDR3. A D gene is named only where the DNA matches it firmly. Clone size appears in some rows only: once, few, many, or a class for an expanded clone.

j_call | clone_size | v_call | d_call | cdr3_nt | cdr3_aa
TRBJ2-3 | - | TRBV24-1 | - | TGTGCCACCAGTGACGTCAGGACAGAGCTGGGAGATACGCAGTATTTT | CATSDVRTELGDTQYF
TRBJ2-1 | - | TRBV3-1/TRBV3-2 | - | TGTGCCAGCAGCCAAGGTCTAGTATACAATGAGCAGTTCTTC | CASSQGLVYNEQFF
TRBJ1-2 | - | TRBV2 | - | TGTGCCCTCTTTGTTGGGGGCGAGCATCACTATGGCTACACCTTC | CALFVGGEHHYGYTF
TRBJ1-2 | few | TRBV24-1 | - | TGTGCCACCAGTCTGTCGGGGGGGGGCTACACCTTC | CATSLSGGGYTF
TRBJ1-4 | - | TRBV2 | TRBD1 | TGTGCCAGCACCGAAGGGACAGGGGGTTCAGTAAAACTGTTTTTT | CASTEGTGGSVKLFF
TRBJ2-7 | - | TRBV11-2 | TRBD1 | TGTGCCAGCAGCTTAGGTCCGGGACAGACCTACGAGCAGTACTTC | CASSLGPGQTYEQYF
TRBJ2-3 | - | TRBV28 | TRBD1 | TGTGCCAGCAGTTCCAACCACGGGACAGAGAGCACAGATACGCAGTATTTT | CASSSNHGTESTDTQYF
TRBJ2-1 | - | TRBV18 | TRBD2 | TGTGCCAGCTCACAAGCGGGGGGGTGGAATGAGCAGTTCTTC | CASSQAGGWNEQFF
TRBJ1-5 | - | TRBV10-2 | TRBD1 | TGCGCCAGCCTGGACAGGTATAGCAATCAGCCCCAGCATTTT | CASLDRYSNQPQHF
TRBJ1-1 | - | TRBV4-1 | - | TGCGCCAGCAGCCAAGAATTAGGGGTGAACACTGAAGCTTTCTTT | CASSQELGVNTEAFF
TRBJ2-2 | - | TRBV10-1 | TRBD2 | TGCGCCAGCAGTGAGTCCAGGAGGGAGGGATCCACCGGGGAGCTGTTTTTT | CASSESRREGSTGELFF
TRBJ2-3 | - | TRBV7-3 | - | TGTGCCAGCAGCTTAAGTCTCTCCAGCACAGATACGCAGTATTTT | CASSLSLSSTDTQYF
TRBJ2-7 | - | TRBV18 | - | TGTGCCAGCTCATCCACCGGACAGCCCTACGAGCAGTACTTC | CASSSTGQPYEQYF
TRBJ1-2 | - | TRBV4-3 | TRBD1 | TGCGCCAGCAGCTCGGGACAGGAGACCTATGGCTACACCTTC | CASSSGQETYGYTF
TRBJ1-2 | - | TRBV28 | TRBD1 | TGTGCCAGCAGTTTATTCCCAGGGGGCTCCATAGGCTATGGCTACACCTTC | CASSLFPGGSIGYGYTF
TRBJ1-2 | - | TRBV6-5 | - | TGTGCCAGCAGTTACGCGGCCAGCGCCTCGGATGGCTACACCTTC | CASSYAASASDGYTF
TRBJ1-2 | - | TRBV6-6 | TRBD1 | TGTGCCAGCAGCAAAAAAGCACAGGGGAACTATGGCTACACCTTC | CASSKKAQGNYGYTF
TRBJ2-2 | - | TRBV2 | TRBD2 | TGTGCCAGCAGTGGGGCGGGACTAGCGGGACCCGGGGAGCTGTTTTTT | CASSGAGLAGPGELFF
TRBJ2-5 | - | TRBV27 | - | TGTGCCAGCAGGCGAAACGCAGGGTTTCTAGAGACCCAGTACTTC | CASRRNAGFLETQYF
TRBJ1-2 | - | TRBV20-1 | - | TGCAGCACCGTGCAGGCCTTTGGCTACACCTTC | CSTVQAFGYTF
TRBJ2-1 | - | TRBV9 | TRBD2 | TGTGCCAGCAGCGCCCTTAGCGGGGTTAACGCCAATGAGCAGTTCTTC | CASSALSGVNANEQFF
TRBJ1-1 | - | TRBV28 | - | TGTGCCAGCAGGGACAGGAACACTGAAGCTTTCTTT | CASRDRNTEAFF
TRBJ2-5 | - | TRBV28 | - | TGTGCCAGCAGTCCCTCCAGGAAAGAGACCCAGTACTTC | CASSPSRKETQYF
TRBJ2-7 | few | TRBV7-8 | TRBD2 | TGTGCCAGCAGCCCGGGGGGCTACGAGCAGTACTTC | CASSPGGYEQYF
TRBJ1-1 | - | TRBV21-1 | - | TGTGCCAGCAGCCAAACCCGCGGTATCGAGTCGAACACTGAAGCTTTCTTT | CASSQTRGIESNTEAFF
TRBJ2-7 | - | TRBV28 | - | TGTGCCAGCAGCACTGGACTATACGAGCAGTACTTC | CASSTGLYEQYF
TRBJ2-2 | - | TRBV9 | - | TGTGCCAGCAGCGTAGCCCCAGGCTTGAACACCGGGGAGCTGTTTTTT | CASSVAPGLNTGELFF
TRBJ1-6 | once | TRBV30 | - | TGTGCCTGGAGGGACAGCGATAATTCACCCCTCCACTTT | CAWRDSDNSPLHF
TRBJ2-2 | - | TRBV11-2 | TRBD2 | TGTGCCAGCAGCTTAGCCCCCGCGGGAGTAGGGACCGGGGAGCTGTTTTTT | CASSLAPAGVGTGELFF
TRBJ2-1 | - | TRBV9 | - | TGTGCCAGCAGCTTCGGACTCCTCAATGAGCAGTTCTTC | CASSFGLLNEQFF
TRBJ1-5 | - | TRBV30 | - | TGTGCCTGGAGTACCCCGACAGGCCATAGCAATCAGCCCCAGCATTTT | CAWSTPTGHSNQPQHF
TRBJ1-6 | - | TRBV3-1/TRBV3-2 | TRBD1 | TGTGCCAGCAGCCACGGCAGGACAGGGGAGGTGGATTCACCCCTCCACTTT | CASSHGRTGEVDSPLHF
TRBJ2-7 | once | TRBV30 | TRBD1 | TGTGCCTGGAGTGTAGGGACAGGACCCTACGAGCAGTACTTC | CAWSVGTGPYEQYF
TRBJ1-3 | - | TRBV12-3/TRBV12-4 | - | TGTGCCAGCAGTCCAGACTCTGGAAACACCATATATTTT | CASSPDSGNTIYF
TRBJ2-5 | once | TRBV2 | - | TGTGCCAGCAGAGAACCGGGAACAGGGAAACAGACCCAGTACTTC | CASREPGTGKQTQYF
TRBJ1-6 | - | TRBV7-2 | - | TGTGCCAGCAGCTTAGCTAGGCAGGGTTATTCACCCCTCCACTTT | CASSLARQGYSPLHF
TRBJ2-1 | - | TRBV30 | TRBD2 | TGTGCCTGGAGCGCGAATCCCGGGACTAGTATGAGGTCCTACAATGAGCAGTTCTTC | CAWSANPGTSMRSYNEQFF
TRBJ1-2 | - | TRBV7-9 | TRBD1 | TGTGCCAGCAGTCCGCCACAGGGGGCTGTTGGCTACACCTTC | CASSPPQGAVGYTF
TRBJ2-5 | once | TRBV6-2/TRBV6-3 | - | TGTGCCAGCAGTTGGCGGTACCAAGAGACCCAGTACTTC | CASSWRYQETQYF
TRBJ1-6 | few | TRBV29-1 | - | TGCAGCGTCACGGACAGTAATAATTCACCCCTCCACTTT | CSVTDSNNSPLHF
TRBJ2-7 | - | TRBV6-5 | - | TGTGCCAGCAGTTACTCATATCAGGGGTCCTACGAGCAGTACTTC | CASSYSYQGSYEQYF
TRBJ2-1 | - | TRBV10-3 | - | TGTGCCATCAACAGGGATAGTAACAATGAGCAGTTCTTC | CAINRDSNNEQFF
TRBJ1-4 | - | TRBV4-2 | TRBD1 | TGTGCCAGCAGCCAGACGGACAGGGAAAATGAAAAACTGTTTTTT | CASSQTDRENEKLFF